The sequence of this TCR beta chain was determined in a study of shared clonotypes between healthy human individuals. In the case of this clone: What it binds is not known.

The CDR3 extends over 15 amino acids. Germline trimming cut 3 bases from V and 6 bases from J; bases unmatched to any gene: 5. This table comes from immunoSEQ multiplex PCR, and its TCRdb copy is limited to in-frame clones, with some not included. The sample consists of roughly 1,100,000 clones, approximately 72% of them appearing once. Findings and limits, study-wide: Sharing across four donors was highest in naive CD4 (roughly 5%) and lowest in memory CD8 (roughly 0.4%).

The sequencing input was memory CD4+ T cells sorted from blood. Subset denoted: CD45RA-negative fraction. This TCR was recovered from a man younger than 35 in good health. The V gene is TRBV5-7, the J gene TRBJ1-5; TRBD1 matches at 11 bases. TRBV5-7 is placed among ORFs of uncertain function. The CDR3 protein is CASSSDRGRGQPQHF. CDR3 coding DNA: TGTGCCAGCAGCTCGGACAGGGGGCGCGGTCAGCCCCAGCATTTT.